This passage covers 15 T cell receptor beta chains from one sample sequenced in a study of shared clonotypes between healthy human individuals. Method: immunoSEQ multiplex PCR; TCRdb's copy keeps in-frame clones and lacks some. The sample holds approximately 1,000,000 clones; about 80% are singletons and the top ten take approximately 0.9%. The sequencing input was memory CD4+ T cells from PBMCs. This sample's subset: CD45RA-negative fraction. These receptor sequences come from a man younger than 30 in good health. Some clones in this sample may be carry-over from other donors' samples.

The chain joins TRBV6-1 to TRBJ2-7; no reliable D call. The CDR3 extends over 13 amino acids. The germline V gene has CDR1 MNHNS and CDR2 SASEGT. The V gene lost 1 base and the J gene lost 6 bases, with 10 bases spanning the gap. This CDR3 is CASSEVVMREQYF. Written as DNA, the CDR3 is TGTGCCAGCAGTGAAGTTGTTATGCGCGAGCAGTACTTC.

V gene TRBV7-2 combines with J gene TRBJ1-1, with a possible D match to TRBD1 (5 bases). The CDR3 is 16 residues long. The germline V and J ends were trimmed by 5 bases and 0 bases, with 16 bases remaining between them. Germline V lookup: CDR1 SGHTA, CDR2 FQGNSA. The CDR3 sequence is CASSPQTGAMNTEAFF. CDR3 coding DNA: TGTGCCAGCAGCCCCCAAACTGGGGCTATGAACACTGAAGCTTTCTTT.

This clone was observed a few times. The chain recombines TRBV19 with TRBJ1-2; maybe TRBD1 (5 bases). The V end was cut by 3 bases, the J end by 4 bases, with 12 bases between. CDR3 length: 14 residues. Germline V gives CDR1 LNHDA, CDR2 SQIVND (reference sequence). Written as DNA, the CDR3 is TGTGCCAGTAGTATGGGGGGGTACGGCTATGGCTACACCTTC. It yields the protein CASSMGGYGYGYTF.

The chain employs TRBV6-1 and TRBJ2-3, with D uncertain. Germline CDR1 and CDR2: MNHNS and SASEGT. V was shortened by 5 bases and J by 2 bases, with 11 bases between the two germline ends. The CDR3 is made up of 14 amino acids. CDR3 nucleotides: TGTGCCAGCAGTATGTCCGGGCTCACAGATACGCAGTATTTT. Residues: CASSMSGLTDTQYF.

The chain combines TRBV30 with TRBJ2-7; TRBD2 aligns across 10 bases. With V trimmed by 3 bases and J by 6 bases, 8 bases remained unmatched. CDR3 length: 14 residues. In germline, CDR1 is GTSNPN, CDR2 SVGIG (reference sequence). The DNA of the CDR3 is TGTGCCTGGAGAAGGCTAGCGGGAGTGGGCGAGCAGTACTTC. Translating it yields CAWRRLAGVGEQYF. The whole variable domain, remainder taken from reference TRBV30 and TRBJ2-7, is SQTIHQWPATLVQPVGSPLSLECTVEGTSNPNLYWYRQAAGRGLQLLFYSVGIGQISSEVPQNLSASRPQDRQFILSSKKLLLSDSGFYLCAWRRLAGVGEQYFGPGTRLTVT.

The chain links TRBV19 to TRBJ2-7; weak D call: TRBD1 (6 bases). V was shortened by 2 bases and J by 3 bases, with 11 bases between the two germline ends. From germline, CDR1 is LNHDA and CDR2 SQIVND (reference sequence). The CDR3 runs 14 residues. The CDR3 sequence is CASSITFRGYEQYF. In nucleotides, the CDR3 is TGTGCCAGTAGTATAACGTTCAGGGGCTACGAGCAGTACTTC.

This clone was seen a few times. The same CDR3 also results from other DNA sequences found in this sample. The CDR3 DNA is TGTGCCAGCAGCCAAGGTCGGGGGGCTAGGACTGAAGCTTTCTTT. It yields the protein CASSQGRGARTEAFF. J is TRBJ1-1 and V is TRBV2; weak D call: TRBD1 (6 bases). The germline V gene has CDR1 SNHLY and CDR2 FYNNEI. Trimming left V 6 bases short and J 5 bases short, with 19 bases between. The CDR3 contains 15 residues.

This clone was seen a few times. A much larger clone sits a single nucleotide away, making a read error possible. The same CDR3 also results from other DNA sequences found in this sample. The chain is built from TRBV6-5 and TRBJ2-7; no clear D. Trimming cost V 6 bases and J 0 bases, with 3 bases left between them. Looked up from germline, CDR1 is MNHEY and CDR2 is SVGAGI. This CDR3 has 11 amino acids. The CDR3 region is CASSNSYEQYF. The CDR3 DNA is TGTGCCAGCAGCAACTCCTACGAGCAGTACTTC.

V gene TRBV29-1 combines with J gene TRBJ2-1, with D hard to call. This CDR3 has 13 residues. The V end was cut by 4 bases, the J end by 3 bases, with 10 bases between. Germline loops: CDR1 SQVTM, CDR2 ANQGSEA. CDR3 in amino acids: CSVASSNYNEQFF. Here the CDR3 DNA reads TGCAGCGTTGCGTCCAGCAACTACAATGAGCAGTTCTTC.

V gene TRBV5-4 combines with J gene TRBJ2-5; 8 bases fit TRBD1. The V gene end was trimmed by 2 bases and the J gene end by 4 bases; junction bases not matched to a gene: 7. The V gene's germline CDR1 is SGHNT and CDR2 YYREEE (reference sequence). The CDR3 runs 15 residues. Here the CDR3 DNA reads TGTGCCAGCAGCTTCACCCTCGGACAGGGAGAGACCCAGTACTTC. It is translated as CASSFTLGQGETQYF. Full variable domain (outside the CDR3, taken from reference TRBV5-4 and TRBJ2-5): ETGVTQSPTHLIKTRGQQVTLRCSSQSGHNTVSWYQQALGQGPQFIFQYYREEENGRGNFPPRFSGLQFPNYSSELNVNALELDDSALYLCASSFTLGQGETQYFGPGTRLLVL.

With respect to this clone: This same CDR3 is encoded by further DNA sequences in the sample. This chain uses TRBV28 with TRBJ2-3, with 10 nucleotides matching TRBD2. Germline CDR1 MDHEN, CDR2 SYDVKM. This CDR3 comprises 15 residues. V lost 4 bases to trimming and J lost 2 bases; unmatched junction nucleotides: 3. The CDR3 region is CASSSSGRLTDTQYF. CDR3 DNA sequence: TGTGCCAGCAGTTCTAGCGGGAGACTCACAGATACGCAGTATTTT.

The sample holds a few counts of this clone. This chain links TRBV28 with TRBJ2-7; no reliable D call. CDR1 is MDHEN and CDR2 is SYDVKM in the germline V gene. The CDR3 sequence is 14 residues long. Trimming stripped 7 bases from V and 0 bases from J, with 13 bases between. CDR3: CASTTVPPSYEQYF. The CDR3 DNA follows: TGTGCCAGCACCACCGTTCCCCCCTCCTACGAGCAGTACTTC.

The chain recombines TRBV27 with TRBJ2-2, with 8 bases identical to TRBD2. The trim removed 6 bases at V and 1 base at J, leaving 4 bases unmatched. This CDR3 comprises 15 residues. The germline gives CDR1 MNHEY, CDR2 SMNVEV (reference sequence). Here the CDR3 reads CASRPAGENTGELFF. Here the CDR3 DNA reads TGTGCCAGCAGACCAGCGGGGGAGAACACCGGGGAGCTGTTTTTT.

The CDR3: CASSPSLWGADTQYF. In DNA, the CDR3 is TGTGCCAGCAGTCCCTCTTTATGGGGGGCAGATACGCAGTATTTT. This chain links TRBV6-1 with TRBJ2-3; tentative D call: TRBD2 (6 bases). CDR1 is MNHNS, CDR2 SASEGT, per germline. V lost 5 bases and J lost 4, with 16 bases in between. CDR3 length equals 15 residues.

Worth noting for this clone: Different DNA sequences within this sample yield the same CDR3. The CDR3 spells CASSRQGNYGYTF. DNA of the CDR3: TGTGCCAGCAGCCGACAGGGAAACTATGGCTACACCTTC. This chain connects TRBV28 to TRBJ1-2, with 7 positions matching TRBD1. V lost 6 bases, J lost 2 bases, and 3 bases stayed unmatched. Germline loops: CDR1 MDHEN, CDR2 SYDVKM. The CDR3 extends over 13 amino acids.